The entry that follows covers one T cell receptor beta chain sequence. Its antigen is undetermined. CDR3 length: 12 residues. Trimming left V 6 bases short and J 6 bases short, with 10 bases between. Germline V gene data show CDR1 as SEHNR and CDR2 as FQNEAQ (reference sequence). This entry belongs to a study of cytomegalovirus exposure and HLA in healthy donors. Study results and limitations: Reports indicate that TCR beta sequences accurately predicted the HLA-A and HLA-B alleles of most subjects. A later analysis showed HLA-associated TCR beta chains outstripping equally common others in clonal expansion.

Donors had nominal health at sampling but likely had unrecorded immune exposures. Primers: 60 Vbeta forward and 13 Jbeta reverse. In the study's own analysis: Around 9.9 million shared chains were among the about 80 million unique TCR beta chains that a later analysis counted. Sequencing used immunoSEQ multiplex PCR; TCRdb keeps in-frame clones, though not all of them. For V, J and clone size, that table is used; D and trimming come from the DNA. This table has 100,000 to 150,000 clones, around 80% appearing once. This clonotype originated in a man aged 25 to 45 in good health and CMV-seronegative. The rearrangement joins TRBV7-9 to TRBJ2-3; maybe TRBD1 (5 bases). Sample: PBMCs. The CDR3 nucleotides read TGTGCCAGCAGGGACGCAGGGGATACGCAGTATTTT. It specifies CASRDAGDTQYF. Complete variable domain (other parts from reference TRBV7-9 and TRBJ2-3): DTGVSQNPRHKITKRGQNVTFRCDPISEHNRLYWYRQTLGQGPEFLTYFQNEAQLEKSRLLSDRFSAERPKGSFSTLEIQRTEQGDSAMYLCASRDAGDTQYFGPGTRLTVL.